Listed below are T cell receptor beta chains from one sample, sequenced in a study of blood T cell repertoires in COVID-19. Using immunoSEQ multiplex PCR, the repertoire was profiled, and TCRdb retains in-frame clones only, with some absent. The table includes 97,000 or so clones, around 73% detected once. Material for sequencing was peripheral blood. All receptors derive from a man between 60 and 75 years old with active or convalescent COVID-19. CDR3s include the opening cysteine and the closing phenylalanine or tryptophan. A D gene is named only where the DNA matches it firmly. Clone size is stated in some rows and not others, as once, few, many or a class when expanded.

V,size,D,CDR3
TRBV27,-,TRBD2,CASSLKGPRAGTYNEQFF
TRBV28,-,TRBD2,CASIGSPAGAGETQYF
TRBV5-4,once,-,CASSPAGSPYGYTF
TRBV5-1,-,-,CASSLEDEGKLFF
TRBV19,-,-,CASSPQGWDSNQPQHF
TRBV23-1,few,-,CASSHSTGPNTGELFF
TRBV7-9,few,TRBD2,CASSPPTSGYNEQFF
TRBV9,-,-,CASSVGHFSGNTIYF
TRBV5-1,-,TRBD1,CATSQGYGNTEAFF
TRBV7-9,-,-,CASSFVGRTEAFF
TRBV7-9,-,-,CASSLAQGGETQYF
TRBV6-5,-,TRBD2,CASSYERGRNEQFF
TRBV9,-,TRBD1,CASSLSSGTGGGNTIYF
TRBV9,-,TRBD2,CASSSQRGGNEQFF
TRBV9,-,-,CASSVGQNYGYTF
TRBV24-1,-,TRBD1,CATSDLDRADTQYF
TRBV28,-,TRBD2,CASIGGREADYEQYF
TRBV7-6,once,-,CASSSQYEQYF
TRBV5-1,-,-,CASSSTGRDNSPLHF
TRBV18,-,TRBD1,CASSPRQGPNQPQHF
TRBV3-1/TRBV3-2,-,TRBD2,CASSQDILAGVTDTQYF
TRBV7-9,-,TRBD1,CASSHPTGPARGYTF
TRBV6-5,-,TRBD2,CASSYAGLAAYNEQFF
TRBV21-1,-,-,CASSKTRQVRPRDTGELFF
TRBV19,-,-,CASSIGTGLNTEAFF
TRBV6-5,-,TRBD1,CASRGGGTGVREQFF
TRBV19,once,TRBD1,CASRLQGAGTDTQYF
TRBV19,-,-,CASSIAWRANQPQHF
TRBV9,-,-,CASSVDGALQNTQYF
TRBV11-2,-,-,CASSLGTSYGYTF
TRBV28,-,TRBD1,CASRTTGGGYEKLFF
TRBV28,-,TRBD1,CASSSDRGFEKLFF
TRBV7-9,-,-,CASSLTGYSGNTIYF
TRBV28,once,-,CASRSRILRTEAFF
TRBV7-8,-,TRBD1,CASSLGTGSAFF
TRBV2,-,TRBD1,CASSERDRGNTEAFF
TRBV11-3,-,TRBD2,CASSLGTRSEQFF
TRBV21-1,-,-,CASSGYLSGDSPGAFF
TRBV19,few,-,CASSTRRGGGSGNEQFF
TRBV5-1,-,-,CASSLTDLNTEAFF